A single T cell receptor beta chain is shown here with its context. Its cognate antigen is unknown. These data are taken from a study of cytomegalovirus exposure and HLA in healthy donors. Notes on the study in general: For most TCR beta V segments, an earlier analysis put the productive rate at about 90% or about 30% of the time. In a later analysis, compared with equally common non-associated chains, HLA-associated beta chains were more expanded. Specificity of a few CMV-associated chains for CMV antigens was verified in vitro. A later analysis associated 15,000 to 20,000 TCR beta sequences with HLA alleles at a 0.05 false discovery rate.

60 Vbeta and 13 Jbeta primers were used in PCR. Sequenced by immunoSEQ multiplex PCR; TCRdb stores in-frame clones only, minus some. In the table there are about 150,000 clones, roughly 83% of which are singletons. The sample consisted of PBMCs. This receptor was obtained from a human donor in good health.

CDR3 loop: CAFTVTGSPDSPLHF. The CDR3 nucleotides are TGTGCCTTCACCGTAACAGGGTCCCCGGATTCACCCCTCCACTTT. V is TRBV30 and J is TRBJ1-6, with a tentative D call TRBD1 (6 bases). The germline CDR1 and CDR2 sequences are GTSNPN and SVGIG (reference sequence). The germline V and J ends were trimmed by 7 bases and 8 bases, with 21 bases remaining between them. There are 15 residues in the CDR3.